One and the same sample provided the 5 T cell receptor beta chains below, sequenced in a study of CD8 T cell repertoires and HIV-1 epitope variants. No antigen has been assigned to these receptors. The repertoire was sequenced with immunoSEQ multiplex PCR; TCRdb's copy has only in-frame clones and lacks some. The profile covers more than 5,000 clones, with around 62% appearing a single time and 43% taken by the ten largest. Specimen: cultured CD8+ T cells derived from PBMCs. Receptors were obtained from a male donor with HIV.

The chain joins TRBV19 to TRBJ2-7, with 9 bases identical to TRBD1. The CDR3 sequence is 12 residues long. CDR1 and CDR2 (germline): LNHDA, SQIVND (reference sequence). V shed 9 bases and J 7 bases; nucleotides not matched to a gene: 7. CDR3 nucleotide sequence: TGTGCCAGCCAACAGGGGGCTGGGGAGCAGTACTTC. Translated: CASQQGAGEQYF.

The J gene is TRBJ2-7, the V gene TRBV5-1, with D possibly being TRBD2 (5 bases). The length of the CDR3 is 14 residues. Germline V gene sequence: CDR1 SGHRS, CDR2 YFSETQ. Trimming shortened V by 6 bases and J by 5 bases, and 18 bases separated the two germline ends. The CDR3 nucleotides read TGCGCCAGCAACCCCTCGGGGTTCCGGGACGAGCAGTACTTC. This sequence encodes CASNPSGFRDEQYF.

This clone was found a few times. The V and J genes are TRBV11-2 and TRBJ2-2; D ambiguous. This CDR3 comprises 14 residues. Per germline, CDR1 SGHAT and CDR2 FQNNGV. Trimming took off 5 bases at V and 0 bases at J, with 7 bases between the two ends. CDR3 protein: CASSVTANTGELFF. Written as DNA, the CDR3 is TGTGCCAGCAGCGTAACAGCGAACACCGGGGAGCTGTTTTTT.

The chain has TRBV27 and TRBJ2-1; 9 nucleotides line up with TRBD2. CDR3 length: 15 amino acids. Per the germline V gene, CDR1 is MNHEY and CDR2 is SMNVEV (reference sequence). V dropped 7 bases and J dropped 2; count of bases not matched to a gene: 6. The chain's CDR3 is CASNPGGGAYNEQFF. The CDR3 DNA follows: TGTGCCAGCAACCCCGGCGGGGGGGCCTACAATGAGCAGTTCTTC.

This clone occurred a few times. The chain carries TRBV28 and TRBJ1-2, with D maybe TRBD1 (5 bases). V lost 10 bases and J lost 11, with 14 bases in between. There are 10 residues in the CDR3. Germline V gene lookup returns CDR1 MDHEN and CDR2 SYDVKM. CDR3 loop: CATTLGTYTF. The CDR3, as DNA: TGTGCCACTACCCTTGGGACGTACACCTTC.